This record looks at one T cell receptor beta chain sequence and its context. Its antigen is undetermined. Prepared TCR beta cDNA libraries contained unique molecular identifiers. TCRdb independently ran MiXCR on the PCR reads; one entry per CDR3 protein. The profile shows approximately 730,000 distinct CDR3 sequences, less than 35% of them singletons. This CDR3 is built from 16 residues. Looked up from germline, CDR1 is SGHTA and CDR2 is FQGNSA. The data belong to a study of post-analysis software for immune sequencing data. Study-level points and caveats: A few TRBV segments appeared more often in patients than in controls, and TRBV5-6, TRBV5-1 and TRBV20-1 were among these. Analysis by F measure revealed that same-batch samples clustered strongly together.

The V call is TRBV7-2, the J call TRBJ2-4, with D tentatively TRBD1 (6 bases). Judging by the DNA end, TRBJ2-5 fits better; the J call may be wrong. The sample comprised blood. This receptor was identified in a girl aged 5 to 17 with multiple sclerosis. The CDR3 region is CASSLAEYRARETQYF. CDR3 nucleotides: TGTGCCAGCAGCTTAGCAGAGTACAGGGCCCGGGAGACCCAGTACTTC.